This T cell receptor (beta chain) emerged from a study of siplizumab effects on memory and regulatory T cells. Notes on the study in general: Naive T cells, seemingly more diverse than memory cells, seemed major alloresponse contributors. Siplizumab conditions gave an average of approximately 71% Treg-derived mappable alloreactive CD4+ clones, versus around 27% for controls.

The data were produced by immunoSEQ multiplex PCR, yet TCRdb's version contains in-frame clones alone and is incomplete. The sample records 100,000 or so clones, over 90% being singletons. The CDR3 is 16 residues long. Trimming took 4 bases from V and 3 from J, leaving 16 bases between them. The germline V gene has CDR1 SGHTA and CDR2 FQGNSA. Concerning this clone: Its antigen is unknown.

The sample taken for sequencing was non-Treg CD4+ T cells sorted from blood. The clonotype originates from a human donor in good health. V is TRBV7-2 and J is TRBJ1-5, with D possibly matching TRBD1 (5 bases). CDR3 sequence: CASSWTASDTNQPQHF. CDR3 in DNA: TGTGCCAGCAGCTGGACCGCCTCGGACACCAATCAGCCCCAGCATTTT. Full variable domain (rest looked up from reference TRBV7-2 and TRBJ1-5): GAGVSQSPSNKVTEKGKDVELRCDPISGHTALYWYRQSLGQGLEFLIYFQGNSAPDKSGLPSDRFSAERTGGSVSTLTIQRTQQEDSAVYLCASSWTASDTNQPQHFGDGTRLSIL.